Below are 24 T cell receptor beta chains sequenced from a single sample in a study of Graves' ophthalmopathy and Graves' hyperthyroidism. As the template, RNA transcripts were used to amplify TCR beta CDR3 regions. The authors performed first-round RT-PCR with HTBI primers and then a second-round multiplex PCR. TCRdb called the multiplex PCR reads again in MiXCR, with one record for every CDR3 protein. The sample yields 650,000 to 900,000 distinct CDR3 sequences, around 40% seen once. The sample taken for sequencing was peripheral blood. Every receptor here comes from an adult man with Graves' ophthalmopathy.

The chain joins TRBV20-1 to TRBJ1-2; no clear D. The CDR3 loop spans 11 amino acids. Germline V CDR1 and CDR2: DFQATT, SNEGSKA (reference sequence). Trimming took 6 bases from V and 8 from J, leaving 13 bases between them. The DNA of the CDR3 is TGCAGTGCCTTAGTACTCCCCGGCTACACCTTC. Residues: CSALVLPGYTF.

This clonotype was counted many times. This chain connects TRBV12-3 or TRBV12-4 to TRBJ1-4; D gene ambiguous. The CDR3 length is 14 residues. Trimming removed 4 bases at V and 8 bases at J, with 14 bases between. As DNA, the CDR3 is TGTGCCAGCAGTTACTCTCTCCTAGGGGAAAAACTGTTTTTT. It codes for CASSYSLLGEKLFF.

This clonotype occurred many times. In DNA, the CDR3 is TGCAGCGTTGAAGATGGGAGTGGCTCCTACGAGCAGTACTTC. The encoded protein is CSVEDGSGSYEQYF. This sequence joins TRBV29-1 and TRBJ2-7; a possible D gene is TRBD2 (5 bases). Germline V CDR1 and CDR2: SQVTM, ANQGSEA. The V end was cut by 0 bases, the J end by 0 bases, with 9 bases between. The CDR3 has 14 amino acids.

Points on this clonotype: A much larger clone is a single base away; this may be a read error. The gene calls are TRBV5-5 and TRBJ1-2; D possibly corresponds to TRBD1 (5 bases). This CDR3 comprises 14 residues. The germline V and J ends were trimmed by 6 bases and 4 bases, with 16 bases remaining between them. Germline V CDR1 and CDR2: SGHKS, YYEKEE (reference sequence). CDR3 nucleotides: TGTGCCAGCAACTCCGGGACGGACACCTATGGCTACACCTTC. Encoded protein: CASNSGTDTYGYTF.

This clonotype was seen ten or more times. V gene TRBV29-1 combines with J gene TRBJ2-5; 8 bases align to TRBD1. The germline V gene encodes CDR1 SQVTM and CDR2 ANQGSEA. This CDR3 contains 11 residues. The ends lost 5 bases at V and 7 bases at J; junction bases unmatched: 3. The CDR3 region has the DNA TGCAGCGTTCTACAGGGGGTGACCCAGTACTTC. Translated, it gives CSVLQGVTQYF.

This clonotype has only a few counts. The chain combines TRBV2 with TRBJ2-5; no reliable D call. V was clipped by 1 base and J by 7 bases, with 19 bases between them. The CDR3 spans 16 residues. Germline values: CDR1 SNHLY, CDR2 FYNNEI. The DNA of the CDR3 is TGTGCCAGCAGTGAAGGGCCGGAACAGCACGCAGGGACCCAGTACTTC. This sequence encodes CASSEGPEQHAGTQYF.

The CDR3 DNA reads as TGCAGTGCTAGACGAACCGGCGGTAGCGGGAGTGTTGGAGAGACCCAGTACTTC. Encoded protein: CSARRTGGSGSVGETQYF. The V gene is TRBV20-1, the J gene TRBJ2-5; 9 bases agree with TRBD2. The germline CDR1 and CDR2 sequences are DFQATT and SNEGSKA (reference sequence). There are 18 residues in the CDR3. The J segment lost 4 bases and the V segment lost 2 bases, leaving 17 bases of the junction unmatched.

The chain employs TRBV7-9 and TRBJ1-2, with a tentative D call TRBD1 (6 bases). V was trimmed by 4 bases and J by 2 bases, leaving 11 bases between them. This CDR3 spans 14 amino acids. CDR1 is SEHNR and CDR2 is FQNEAQ in the germline V gene (reference sequence). CDR3 in amino acids: CASSSGVLNYGYTF. CDR3 sequence (DNA): TGTGCCAGCAGCTCAGGGGTCCTAAACTATGGCTACACCTTC.

This clonotype occurred a few times. This chain uses TRBV7-9 with TRBJ2-2; D is unresolved. CDR1 and CDR2 from the germline V gene are SEHNR and FQNEAQ (reference sequence). With 4 bases removed from V and 3 bases from J, the gap between germline ends came to 18 bases. The CDR3 length is 17 residues. CDR3 amino acids: CASSSQYTLLDTGELFF. DNA for the CDR3: TGTGCCAGCAGCTCCCAGTATACCCTTTTGGACACCGGGGAGCTGTTTTTT.

The genes are TRBV14 and TRBJ2-7; D may correspond to TRBD1 or TRBD2 (5 bases each). The CDR3 contains 13 residues. Germline V gene data show CDR1 as SGHDN and CDR2 as FVKESK. V was pared by 4 bases and J by 6 bases, with 13 bases between. The CDR3 DNA is TGTGCCAGCAGCCCCGGGACCGGCTGCGAGCAGTACTTC. Its protein is CASSPGTGCEQYF. The full variable domain, completed using reference TRBV14 and TRBJ2-7, is EAGVTQFPSHSVIEKGQTVTLRCDPISGHDNLYWYRRVMGKEIKFLLHFVKESKQDESGMPNNRFLAERTGGTYSTLKVQPAELEDSGVYFCASSPGTGCEQYFGPGTRLTVT.

The V gene is TRBV25-1, the J gene TRBJ2-2, with D possibly matching TRBD1 (7 bases). This CDR3 has 14 amino acids. With 10 bases removed from V and 4 bases from J, the gap between germline ends came to 16 bases. Germline V gene data show CDR1 as MGHDK and CDR2 as SYGVNS. Here the CDR3 DNA reads TGTGCCACCCACAGGGGAGGAGGCACCGGGGAGCTGTTTTTT. Translated: CATHRGGGTGELFF.

The table lists this clonotype with a few counts. The V and J genes are TRBV12-3 or TRBV12-4 and TRBJ1-6, with 7 positions matching TRBD1. Unmatched junction bases numbered 13, after V lost 5 bases and J lost 9 bases. This CDR3 is 16 amino acids long. CDR3 amino acids: CASSPARTGASSPLHF. The DNA of the CDR3 is TGTGCCAGCAGTCCCGCCCGCACAGGGGCGAGTTCACCCCTCCACTTT.

A single count supports this clonotype. A clone one base away is much larger, so this may be a read error. This chain joins TRBV7-8 and TRBJ1-1; a possible D gene is TRBD1 (6 bases). Germline CDR1 is SGHVS and CDR2 is FQNEAQ. The CDR3 runs 15 residues. Trimming took off 1 base at V and 4 bases at J, with 13 bases between the two ends. The chain's CDR3 is CASSLGGHGVTEAFF. CDR3 nucleotide sequence: TGTGCCAGCAGCTTAGGGGGACACGGGGTCACTGAAGCTTTCTTT.

This clonotype appeared many times. The J gene is TRBJ1-5, the V gene TRBV2; no clear D. The V gene's germline CDR1 is SNHLY and CDR2 FYNNEI. Trimming left V 5 bases short and J 1 base short, with 12 bases between. The CDR3 has 15 amino acids. The chain's CDR3 is CASSPDILSNQPQHF. The CDR3 region has the DNA TGTGCCAGCAGTCCAGACATTTTGAGCAATCAGCCCCAGCATTTT.

To note about this clonotype: The junction departs from the called germline gene at one end, perhaps through a read error. The J gene is TRBJ1-5, the V gene TRBV10-3; D perhaps matches TRBD1 (6 bases). This CDR3 is 16 amino acids long. In germline, CDR1 is ENHRY, CDR2 SYGVKD. CDR3 bases: TGTGCCAGCAGTTATAGGCAACAGGGTAGCAATCAGCCCCAGCATTTT. This sequence encodes CASSYRQQGSNQPQHF.

This clonotype has only a few counts. The V call is TRBV20-1, the J call TRBJ2-7; D is unresolved. The CDR3 consists of 13 residues. V lost 2 bases and J lost 8, with 16 bases in between. CDR1 is DFQATT and CDR2 is SNEGSKA in the germline V gene (reference sequence). CDR3 in DNA: TGCAGTGCTAGAACTCTCAACAGACCCAAGCAGTACTTC. It specifies CSARTLNRPKQYF.

This clonotype has only a few counts. The chain joins TRBV10-3 to TRBJ2-7; D unclear. The CDR3 consists of 16 residues. V was cut by 0 bases and J by 3 bases, with 15 bases left in between. Germline V CDR1 and CDR2: ENHRY, SYGVKD. CDR3 protein: CAISESGSDPFYEQYF. The CDR3, as DNA: TGTGCCATCAGTGAGTCGGGCTCGGACCCCTTCTACGAGCAGTACTTC.

To note about this clonotype: At one of its ends the junction is not consistent with the germline gene, which may arise from a read error. The J gene is TRBJ1-4, the V gene TRBV29-1, with 7 bases that match TRBD1. The CDR3 extends over 18 amino acids. Germline V gene data show CDR1 as SQVTM and CDR2 as ANQGSEA. CDR3 bases: TGCAGCGTAGAAGCATACAGGGGACTCAAGTTGCGTAATGAAAAACTGTTTTTT. Translated, it gives CSVEAYRGLKLRNEKLFF.

The chain employs TRBV7-9 and TRBJ1-6; D not resolved. Germline-derived CDR1 and CDR2 are SEHNR and FQNEAQ (reference sequence). Trimming pared 5 bases from V and 8 bases from J, leaving 19 bases between. The CDR3 extends over 16 amino acids. CDR3 protein: CASSPFIGVNDSPLHF. The DNA for the CDR3 is TGTGCCAGCAGCCCTTTTATTGGGGTGAATGATTCACCCCTCCACTTT. The full variable domain, completed using reference TRBV7-9 and TRBJ1-6, is DTGVSQNPRHKITKRGQNVTFRCDPISEHNRLYWYRQTLGQGPEFLTYFQNEAQLEKSRLLSDRFSAERPKGSFSTLEIQRTEQGDSAMYLCASSPFIGVNDSPLHFGNGTRLTVT.

This clonotype showed up many times. The rearrangement joins TRBV29-1 to TRBJ2-7; no firm D call. V was trimmed by 4 bases and J by 1 base, leaving 8 bases between them. From germline, CDR1 is SQVTM and CDR2 ANQGSEA. CDR3 length: 12 residues. CDR3 nucleotides: TGCAGCGTTGTAGTACAGTCCTACGAGCAGTACTTC. This gives the protein CSVVVQSYEQYF.

This clonotype was counted only a few times. The gene calls are TRBV7-9 and TRBJ2-2; D unclear. The germline CDR1 and CDR2 sequences are SEHNR and FQNEAQ (reference sequence). CDR3 length equals 14 residues. Trimming left V 7 bases short and J 1 base short, with 10 bases between. This CDR3 is CASKVQLNTGELFF. CDR3 in DNA: TGTGCCAGCAAGGTCCAGCTGAACACCGGGGAGCTGTTTTTT.

This clonotype was detected only a few times. CDR3 loop: CASSDSAGERPNSPLHF. The CDR3 DNA sequence: TGTGCCAGCAGTGATAGTGCTGGGGAGAGGCCTAATTCACCCCTCCACTTT. J is TRBJ1-6 and V is TRBV25-1; the D is unclear. Trimming cost V 3 bases and J 6 bases, with 18 bases left between them. In germline, CDR1 is MGHDK, CDR2 SYGVNS. CDR3 length: 17 residues.

On this clonotype: One end of the junction fails to match germline, which may point to a read error. V gene TRBV10-2 combines with J gene TRBJ1-2; 8 nucleotides agree with TRBD1. The CDR3 covers 15 residues. Germline values: CDR1 WSHSY, CDR2 SAAADI. In DNA form, the CDR3 reads TGTGCCAGCAGTCCGACAGGGGATACCCTCTATGGCTACACCTTC. This encodes CASSPTGDTLYGYTF.

V and J are TRBV11-2 and TRBJ1-2; no clear D gene. This CDR3 has 15 amino acids. Germline CDR1 is SGHAT and CDR2 is FQNNGV. V was cut by 0 bases and J by 3 bases, with 11 bases left in between. CDR3 loop: CASSLDYVLDYGYTF. CDR3 DNA: TGTGCCAGCAGCTTAGATTATGTGTTGGACTATGGCTACACCTTC.